The clone carrying this T cell receptor (beta chain) was observed a handful of times. This entry is derived from a study of T-cell memory formation after mild COVID-19. Constant-segment primers served in 5'RACE that generated TCR alpha and TCR beta cDNA libraries bearing sample barcodes and UMIs. TCRdb reanalysed the 5' RACE reads using MiXCR and keeps one entry per CDR3 protein. The repertoire holds around 250,000 distinct CDR3 sequences, with around 15% as singletons. The CDR3 contains 13 residues. V was clipped by 5 bases and J by 4 bases, with 11 bases between them. Per the germline V gene, CDR1 is SGHTA and CDR2 is FQGNSA.

The sample was PBMCs or a T cell subset sorted from them (not recorded which). This receptor was taken from a man aged 18 to 30 who had mild COVID-19 (a few samples of this study predate the infection). Cell type and time point are not known. The chain combines TRBV7-2 with TRBJ1-1; D might be TRBD1 (5 bases). CDR3 nucleotides: TGTGCCAGCAGCCCAGTGGGGGGCACTGAAGCTTTCTTT. This codes for CASSPVGGTEAFF. The whole variable domain, remainder taken from reference TRBV7-2 and TRBJ1-1, is GAGVSQSPSNKVTEKGKDVELRCDPISGHTALYWYRQSLGQGLEFLIYFQGNSAPDKSGLPSDRFSAERTGGSVSTLTIQRTQQEDSAVYLCASSPVGGTEAFFGQGTRLTVV.